These T cell receptor beta chains were read from a single sample in a study of T cells expressing NK-cell markers. TCRdb reprocessed the 5' RACE reads, with one entry per CDR3 protein and no DNA. Its table records some 300,000 distinct CDR3 sequences. The sequenced sample consisted of blood T cells: a sorted CD56 or NKG2C T cell subset, CD4+ or CD8+ T cells, or bulk PBMC T cells (not recorded which). All receptors come from a man aged 18 to 30 in good health. CDR3s include the opening cysteine and the closing phenylalanine or tryptophan.

v_call	j_call	cdr3_aa
TRBV2	TRBJ2-3	CASVRSETRTDTQYF
TRBV29-1	TRBJ1-2	CSVDLRQGNYGYTF
TRBV12-3/TRBV12-4	TRBJ2-1	CASSLLAGGGGNEQFF
TRBV5-4	TRBJ2-2	CASSSTDAGELFF
TRBV29-1	TRBJ2-3	CSVTFGQGLTDTQYF
TRBV29-1	TRBJ2-3	CSVDSGILSTDTQYF
TRBV4-3	TRBJ2-1	CASRKDRLEQFF
TRBV6-1	TRBJ1-5	CASSNRENQPQHF
TRBV7-9	TRBJ1-1	CASSTYTEAFF
TRBV24-1	TRBJ2-5	CATSDPQQYRVETQYF
TRBV7-2	TRBJ1-2	CASSLVGGDGYGYTF
TRBV6-1	TRBJ2-1	CASSSGNNHNEQFF
TRBV5-1	TRBJ2-1	CASSPEATFSYNEQFF
TRBV19	TRBJ2-7	CASSIGLDRSYEQYF
TRBV25-1	TRBJ2-2	CASSDPRGQDTGELFF
TRBV14	TRBJ2-1	CASSQVRGDEQFF
TRBV6-2/TRBV6-3	TRBJ1-1	CASSYNRGGPSTEAFF
TRBV20-1	TRBJ2-3	CSCRTDRTDTQYF
TRBV5-4	TRBJ2-5	CASSLAGVAGETQYF
TRBV5-4	TRBJ2-5	CASMRSSGRAHETQYF
TRBV7-9	TRBJ2-2	CASRGQLVAGPGELFF
TRBV18	TRBJ2-5	CASSPPTARETQYF
TRBV28	TRBJ1-2	CASGLGQGAGGYTF
TRBV4-1	TRBJ1-5	CASSPVRGSNQPQHF
TRBV12-3/TRBV12-4	TRBJ2-3	CASSRTLAVQGTQYF
TRBV12-3/TRBV12-4	TRBJ2-2	CASKTGLATYTGELFF
TRBV3-1	TRBJ2-1	CASSRRLAAYNEQFF
TRBV5-6	TRBJ1-5	CASSLEGQGGLGNQPQHF